This T cell receptor beta chain was identified in a study of T cells in Graves' hyperthyroidism and ophthalmopathy. Of note for this clonotype: Its antigen remains unidentified.

Trimming pared 4 bases from V and 0 bases from J, leaving 22 bases between. Per germline, CDR1 LGHDT and CDR2 YNNKEL (reference sequence). CDR3 length equals 19 residues. General observations from the study: Median prediction lead before ophthalmopathy onset was 6.5 months with the model. In simple terms, a model built on 13 V-J features told ophthalmopathy apart from stable hyperthyroidism.

Amplified TCR beta CDR3 regions came from RNA transcripts. HTBI primers were the set used in a first-round RT-PCR of the TCR CDR3. TCRdb reprocessed the multiplex PCR reads with MiXCR, giving one entry per CDR3 protein. The profile shows hundreds of thousands of distinct CDR3 sequences, about 20% of them singletons. The clonotype was recovered from a man aged 30-40 years with Graves' ophthalmopathy. The rearrangement links TRBV3-1 to TRBJ2-4, with D possibly matching TRBD2 (5 bases). The sequencing sample was made of blood. CDR3 in DNA: TGTGCCAGCAGCCGCAGGTTCACAAACCCTAGCCTAGCCAAAAACATTCAGTACTTC. It is translated as CASSRRFTNPSLAKNIQYF.